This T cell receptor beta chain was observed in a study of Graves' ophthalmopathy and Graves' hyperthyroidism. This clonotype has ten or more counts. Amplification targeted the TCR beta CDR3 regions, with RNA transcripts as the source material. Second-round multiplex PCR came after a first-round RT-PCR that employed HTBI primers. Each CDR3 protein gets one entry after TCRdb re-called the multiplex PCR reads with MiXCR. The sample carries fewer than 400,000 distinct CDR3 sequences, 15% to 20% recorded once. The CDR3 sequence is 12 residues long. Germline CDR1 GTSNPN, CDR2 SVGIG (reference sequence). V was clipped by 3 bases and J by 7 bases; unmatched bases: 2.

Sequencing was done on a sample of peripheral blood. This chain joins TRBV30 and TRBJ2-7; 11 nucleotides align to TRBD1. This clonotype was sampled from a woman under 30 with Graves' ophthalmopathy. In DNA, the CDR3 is TGTGCCTGGAGGGGGGACAGGGGGGAGCAGTACTTC. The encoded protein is CAWRGDRGEQYF.